This T cell receptor (beta chain) originates from a study of beta chain features in type 1 diabetes. The trim removed 8 bases at V and 7 bases at J, leaving 6 bases unmatched. The CDR3 runs 12 residues. Germline loops: CDR1 MDHEN, CDR2 SYDVKM. Notes on the study in general: Researchers caution that PCR might favor shorter templates, equally among patients and controls. VDJ junctions from patients with type 1 diabetes contained fewer insertions and more deletions. Significant though moderate, a shortening of TCRB CDR3s appeared in all four CD4+ subsets of Type 1 diabetes patients.

Expressed TCRB transcripts got sequenced, as all isolated RNA was reverse transcribed. This table comes from immunoSEQ multiplex PCR, and its TCRdb copy is limited to in-frame clones, with some not included. The table lists a few hundred thousand clones, roughly 15% of them singletons. Central memory, naive, regulatory and stem cell-like memory CD4+ cells were sorted by CD45RO/CCR7/CD25/CD127/CD95/CD27. This clone occurred a few times. Its target is not known. The chain recombines TRBV28 with TRBJ1-2, with 8 bases that match TRBD1. Source material: naive CD4+ T cells from blood. The origin of this receptor is a young woman in good health. The CDR3 region is CASWTGTPGYTF. Here the CDR3 DNA reads TGTGCCAGCTGGACAGGGACCCCTGGCTACACCTTC.